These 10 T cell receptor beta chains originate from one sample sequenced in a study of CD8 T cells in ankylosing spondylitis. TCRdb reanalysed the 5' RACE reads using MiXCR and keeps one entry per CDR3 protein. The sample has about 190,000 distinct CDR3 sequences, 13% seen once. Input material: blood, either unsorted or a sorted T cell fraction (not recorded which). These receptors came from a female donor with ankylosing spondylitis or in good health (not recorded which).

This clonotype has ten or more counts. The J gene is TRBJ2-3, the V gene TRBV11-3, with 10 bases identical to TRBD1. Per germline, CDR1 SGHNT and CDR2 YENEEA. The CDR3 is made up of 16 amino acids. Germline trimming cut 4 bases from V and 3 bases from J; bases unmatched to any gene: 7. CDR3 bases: TGTGCCAGCAGCTCCTGGACAGGGGGGTCGACAGATACGCAGTATTTT. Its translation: CASSSWTGGSTDTQYF.

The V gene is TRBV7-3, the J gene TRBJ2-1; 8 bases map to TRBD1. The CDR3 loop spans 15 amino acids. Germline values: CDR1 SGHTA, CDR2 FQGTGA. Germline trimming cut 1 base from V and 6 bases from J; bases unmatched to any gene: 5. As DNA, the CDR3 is TGTGCCAGCAGCTTAAAACAGGGGGACACCAATGAGCAGTTCTTC. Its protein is CASSLKQGDTNEQFF.

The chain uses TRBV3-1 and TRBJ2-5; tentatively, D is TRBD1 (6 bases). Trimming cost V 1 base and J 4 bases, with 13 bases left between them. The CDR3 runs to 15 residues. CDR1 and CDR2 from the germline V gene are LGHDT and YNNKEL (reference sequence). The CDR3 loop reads CASSQAGAFGETQYF. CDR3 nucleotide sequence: TGTGCCAGCAGCCAAGCAGGGGCGTTCGGAGAGACCCAGTACTTC.

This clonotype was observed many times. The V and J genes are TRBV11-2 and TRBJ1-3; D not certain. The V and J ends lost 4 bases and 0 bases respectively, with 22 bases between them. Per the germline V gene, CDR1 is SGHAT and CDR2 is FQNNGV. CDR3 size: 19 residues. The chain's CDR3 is CASSYFPLMGTSSGNTIYF. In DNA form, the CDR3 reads TGTGCCAGCAGCTACTTCCCCCTCATGGGCACTAGCTCTGGAAACACCATATATTTT.

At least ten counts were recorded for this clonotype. For the CDR3, the DNA is TGTGCCATCAGTACTAGCGGGAGCTCCTACAATGAGCAGTTCTTC. It specifies CAISTSGSSYNEQFF. The rearrangement uses TRBV10-3 and TRBJ2-1; 11 positions agree with TRBD2. CDR1 is ENHRY, CDR2 SYGVKD, per germline. The CDR3 runs to 15 residues. With V trimmed by 5 bases and J by 0 bases, 0 bases remained unmatched.

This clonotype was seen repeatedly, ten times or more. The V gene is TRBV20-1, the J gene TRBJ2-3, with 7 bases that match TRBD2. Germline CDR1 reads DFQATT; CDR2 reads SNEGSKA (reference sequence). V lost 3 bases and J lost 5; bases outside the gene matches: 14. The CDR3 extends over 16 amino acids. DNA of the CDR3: TGCAGTGCTAGTGGTACCGGCGGGAGCTCTGAAGATACGCAGTATTTT. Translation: CSASGTGGSSEDTQYF.

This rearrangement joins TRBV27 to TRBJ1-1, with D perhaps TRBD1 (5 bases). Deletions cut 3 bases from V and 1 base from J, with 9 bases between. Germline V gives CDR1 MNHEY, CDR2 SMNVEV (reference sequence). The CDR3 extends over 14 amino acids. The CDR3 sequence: CASSFAGANTEAFF. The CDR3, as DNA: TGTGCCAGCAGTTTCGCCGGGGCGAACACTGAAGCTTTCTTT.

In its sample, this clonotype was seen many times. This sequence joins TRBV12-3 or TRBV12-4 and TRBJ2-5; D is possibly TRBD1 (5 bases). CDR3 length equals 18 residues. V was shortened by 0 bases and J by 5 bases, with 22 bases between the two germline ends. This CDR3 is CASSLASRQGGFSETQYF. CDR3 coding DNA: TGTGCCAGCAGTTTAGCGTCGAGGCAGGGCGGTTTCAGCGAGACCCAGTACTTC.

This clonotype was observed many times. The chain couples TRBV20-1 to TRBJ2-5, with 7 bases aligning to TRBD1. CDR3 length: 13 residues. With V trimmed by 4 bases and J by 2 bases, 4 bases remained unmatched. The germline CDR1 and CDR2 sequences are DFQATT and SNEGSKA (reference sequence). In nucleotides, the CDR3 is TGCAGTGCTATTCGGGACAGTCAAGAGACCCAGTACTTC. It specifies CSAIRDSQETQYF.

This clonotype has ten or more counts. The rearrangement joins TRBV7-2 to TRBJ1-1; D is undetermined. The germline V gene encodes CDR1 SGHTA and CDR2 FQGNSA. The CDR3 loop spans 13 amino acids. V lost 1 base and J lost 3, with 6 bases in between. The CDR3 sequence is CASSLDADTEAFF. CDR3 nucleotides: TGTGCCAGCAGCTTAGACGCGGACACTGAAGCTTTCTTT.